This is a list of T cell receptor beta chains from one sample in a study of T cell responses to AZD1222 COVID-19 vaccine. Profiling relied on immunoSEQ multiplex PCR, and the TCRdb table lists in-frame clones only, not all of them. Here the sample spans approximately 140,000 clones, 80% to 90% being singletons. The specimen comprised peripheral blood, sampled on day 0 of AZD1222 vaccination. Receptors originate from an adult in good health. Each CDR3 is given with its conserved first and last residue. Each record gives: clone size, J gene, D gene, V gene, CDR3 DNA, CDR3 protein. D genes are given only for firm matches. Only part of the rows carry a size: once, few, many, or a class if the clone is expanded.

. | TRBJ1-6 | . | TRBV5-4 | TGTGCCAGCAGCCGGAACAGGAGCGTTTATAATTCACCCCTCCACTTT | CASSRNRSVYNSPLHF
. | TRBJ2-7 | . | TRBV5-1 | TGCGCCAGCAGCTTGGGATGGGGAAAAGTCTCCTACGAGCAGTACTTC | CASSLGWGKVSYEQYF
. | TRBJ2-1 | . | TRBV15 | TGTGCCACCAGCAGAGACGGTCCCAGCTCCTACAATGAGCAGTTCTTC | CATSRDGPSSYNEQFF
. | TRBJ2-7 | . | TRBV19 | TGTGCCAGTAGTTCCGGGGGCGTGGAGCAGTACTTC | CASSSGGVEQYF
. | TRBJ1-2 | TRBD1 | TRBV4-3 | TGCGCCAGCAGCCATGATCGGACAGGGAGTTTTTTTAACTATGGCTACACCTTC | CASSHDRTGSFFNYGYTF
. | TRBJ1-5 | TRBD1 | TRBV24-1 | TGTGCCACCAGTGACCTCCGGGACAGTCAGCCCCAGCATTTT | CATSDLRDSQPQHF
. | TRBJ1-5 | . | TRBV6-5 | TGTGCCAGCAACGGGGGGGCAAATCAGCCCCAGCATTTT | CASNGGANQPQHF
. | TRBJ2-3 | TRBD2 | TRBV9 | TGTGCCAGCAGCCCCTCGATTAGCGGGAGAGCAGATACGCAGTATTTT | CASSPSISGRADTQYF
. | TRBJ1-5 | . | TRBV7-8 | TGTGCCAGCAGCCCCCCCCGAGTGGGGAATCAGCCCCAGCATTTT | CASSPPRVGNQPQHF
. | TRBJ1-2 | . | TRBV28 | TGTGCCAGCAGTTTATCAGGGTATGGCTACACCTTC | CASSLSGYGYTF
once | TRBJ2-1 | TRBD2 | TRBV9 | TGTGCCAGCAGCCCCACCTTCTGGGCTAGCGGGAGAGACAATGAGCAGTTCTTC | CASSPTFWASGRDNEQFF
. | TRBJ2-7 | . | TRBV7-9 | TGTGCCAGCAGCACCAATTCAGCGTCCGCGACCTACGAGCAGTACTTC | CASSTNSASATYEQYF
once | TRBJ2-1 | TRBD1 | TRBV19 | TGTGCCAGTAGGGACAGGGGGACTTACAATGAGCAGTTCTTC | CASRDRGTYNEQFF
. | TRBJ2-7 | . | TRBV7-3 | TGTGCCAGCAGCTTACAGGACGGCCCCTACGAGCAGTACTTC | CASSLQDGPYEQYF
. | TRBJ1-3 | . | TRBV18 | TGTGCCAGCTCACTGGGGGTATCCGGAAACACCATATATTTT | CASSLGVSGNTIYF
. | TRBJ1-5 | TRBD1 | TRBV27 | TGTGCCAGCAGGGCAAGGGACAGGGAGAGGCCCCAGCATTTT | CASRARDRERPQHF
. | TRBJ1-5 | TRBD1 | TRBV12-3/TRBV12-4 | TGTGCCAGCAGCGACAGGGTCCAGCCCCAGCATTTT | CASSDRVQPQHF
. | TRBJ1-6 | . | TRBV2 | TGTGCCAGCAGGGTGGGGACTAATTCACCCCTCCACTTT | CASRVGTNSPLHF
. | TRBJ1-2 | TRBD1 | TRBV28 | TGTGCCAGCAGTTCCGGACAGGGGACTGGCTACACCTTC | CASSSGQGTGYTF
. | TRBJ2-7 | . | TRBV11-2 | TGTGCCAGCAGCTTAGAACCGGGGGCAGGGGAGCAGTACTTC | CASSLEPGAGEQYF
. | TRBJ1-6 | TRBD1 | TRBV5-8 | TGTGCCAGCAGCTTACAGGGGGCATTTTATAATTCACCCCTCCACTTT | CASSLQGAFYNSPLHF
. | TRBJ2-1 | TRBD2 | TRBV29-1 | TGCAGCGTTGAAGAAAGACTAGCGGGAGGCGGCTTCGGGCGGAATGAGCAGTTCTTC | CSVEERLAGGGFGRNEQFF
. | TRBJ2-7 | . | TRBV5-1 | TGCGCCAGCAGCCCCGGGACAACCACCTACGAGCAGTACTTC | CASSPGTTTYEQYF
. | TRBJ1-2 | . | TRBV14 | TGTGCCAGCAGCCAAAGTACTAACTATGGCTACACCTTC | CASSQSTNYGYTF
. | TRBJ2-7 | TRBD1 | TRBV4-2 | TGTGCCAGCAGCCACCGCGGGACAGGGGGACGCGACGAGCAGTACTTC | CASSHRGTGGRDEQYF
few | TRBJ2-1 | TRBD2 | TRBV7-2 | TGTGCCAGCAGGACTAGCGGGACCAATGAGCAGTTCTTC | CASRTSGTNEQFF
. | TRBJ1-5 | . | TRBV6-2/TRBV6-3 | TGTGCCAGCAGTTTAAAGCCCGTGGGGGATAGCAATCAGCCCCAGCATTTT | CASSLKPVGDSNQPQHF
. | TRBJ1-2 | . | TRBV28 | TGTGCCAGCGTCTCTGGGGGGGGAGTCAACTATGGCTACACCTTC | CASVSGGGVNYGYTF
. | TRBJ1-4 | TRBD1 | TRBV6-1 | TGTGCCAGCAGTGAGCCGGGACAGGGCTCTGAAAAACTGTTTTTT | CASSEPGQGSEKLFF
. | TRBJ2-5 | . | TRBV11-2 | TGTGCCAGCAGCTTAGCGGCCCCAGGTAGCGGACAAGAGACCCAGTACTTC | CASSLAAPGSGQETQYF
. | TRBJ2-7 | TRBD2 | TRBV5-1 | TGCGCCAGCAGCTCAAGGGGAGGGACTGACTTTGGCGAGCAGTACTTC | CASSSRGGTDFGEQYF
. | TRBJ2-1 | TRBD2 | TRBV7-2 | TGTGCCAGCAGCCAAACCCCGACTAGCGGGAGGGTCGATGAGCAGTTCTTC | CASSQTPTSGRVDEQFF
. | TRBJ1-5 | . | TRBV7-6 | TGTGCCAGCAGCTTAAGCGGCAATCAGCCCCAGCATTTT | CASSLSGNQPQHF
. | TRBJ2-2 | TRBD2 | TRBV24-1 | TGTGCCACCGGCCGAGGACTAGTCGGCACCGGGGAGCTGTTTTTT | CATGRGLVGTGELFF
. | TRBJ2-5 | . | TRBV3-1/TRBV3-2 | TGTGCCAGCAGTGAGCTAGCGCCACCGGGGACCCAGTACTTC | CASSELAPPGTQYF
. | TRBJ1-4 | TRBD1 | TRBV14 | TGTGCCAGCAGCTACGGACAGGGAGGAGAAAAACTGTTTTTT | CASSYGQGGEKLFF
. | TRBJ2-7 | TRBD1 | TRBV4-1 | TGCGCCAGCAGCCAATCCGGGACAGGGACTTACGAGCAGTACTTC | CASSQSGTGTYEQYF
. | TRBJ2-1 | TRBD2 | TRBV29-1 | TGCAGCGTTGAAGGTTCTTGGACTAGCGAGGTGATCTCCTACAATGAGCAGTTCTTC | CSVEGSWTSEVISYNEQFF
. | TRBJ2-3 | . | TRBV7-9 | TGTGCCAGCAGCTTTATAAGTGGGGGGCTCAAGCAGTATTTT | CASSFISGGLKQYF
. | TRBJ1-5 | . | TRBV24-1 | TGTGCCACCAGTGGGCTAGGGAGCAATCAGCCCCAGCATTTT | CATSGLGSNQPQHF
. | TRBJ2-1 | . | TRBV11-2 | TGTGCCAGCAGCTTAGTAGCGGTACCCTACAATGAGCAGTTCTTC | CASSLVAVPYNEQFF
. | TRBJ2-3 | . | TRBV7-3 | TGTGCCAGCAGCTTAAGTTCGCGAGATACGCAGTATTTT | CASSLSSRDTQYF
. | TRBJ1-1 | TRBD1 | TRBV6-5 | TGTGCCAGCAGTCCGCGGGACAGGAACACTGAAGCTTTCTTT | CASSPRDRNTEAFF